This is a list of T cell receptor beta chains from one sample in a study of blood T cell repertoires in COVID-19. This table comes from immunoSEQ multiplex PCR, and its TCRdb copy is limited to in-frame clones, with some not included. The table includes approximately 96,000 clones, 70% to 90% detected once. Sequenced sample: peripheral blood. These receptors were collected from a human donor with COVID-19, enrolled during active disease. The donor label of this sample is uncertain. Each CDR3 is given with its conserved first and last residue. The order of the fields is clone size, D gene, V gene, J gene, CDR3 DNA, CDR3 protein. The D gene is left open where the match is weak. The size field is filled for only some rows; it gives once, few, many or a size class.

-	-	TRBV6-8	TRBJ2-7	TGTGCCAGCAGTTACGTGGCCAGAACCGGGTCCTGCCCCCCCTCCTACGAGCAGTACTTC	CASSYVARTGSCPPSYEQYF
-	-	TRBV10-3	TRBJ2-7	TGTGCCATCAGTGCGCAGGGGTACGAGCAGTACTTC	CAISAQGYEQYF
once	-	TRBV18	TRBJ2-2	TGTGCCAGCTCACCTCAGCAGGAACTCAACACCGGGGAGCTGTTTTTT	CASSPQQELNTGELFF
-	-	TRBV9	TRBJ2-5	TGTGCCAGCAGCGTTGACAGTAGGGAGACCCAGTACTTC	CASSVDSRETQYF
-	TRBD1	TRBV27	TRBJ2-1	TGTGCCAGCAGTAGGCGGGACAGGGGCCTCTACAATGAGCAGTTCTTC	CASSRRDRGLYNEQFF
-	-	TRBV21-1	TRBJ2-3	TGTGCCAGCAGCAACGCTAGCGGGGGGAGCACAGATACGCAGTATTTT	CASSNASGGSTDTQYF
-	-	TRBV28	TRBJ1-1	TGTGCCAGCAGTCGAGACATAGGGGGGAACACTGAAGCTTTCTTT	CASSRDIGGNTEAFF
once	TRBD2	TRBV3-1/TRBV3-2	TRBJ2-5	TGTGCCAGCAGCCAAGAAGCGATAGCGGGAGGGCCGGGAGAGACCCAGTACTTC	CASSQEAIAGGPGETQYF
-	TRBD2	TRBV2	TRBJ2-7	TGTGCCAGCAGCGGAGCGGGAGGGCCGGTGGAGCAGTACTTC	CASSGAGGPVEQYF
once	-	TRBV25-1	TRBJ1-2	TGTGCCAGCAGTACCGGGACATCGAATGGCTACACCTTC	CASSTGTSNGYTF
once	-	TRBV2	TRBJ1-6	TGTGCCAGCAGTCCCAGGGGTCCACGGCGTAATTCACCCCTCCACTTT	CASSPRGPRRNSPLHF
-	-	TRBV27	TRBJ1-4	TGTGCCAGCAGTTTGCAGAAAACTAATGAAAAACTGTTTTTT	CASSLQKTNEKLFF
-	-	TRBV19	TRBJ1-4	TGTGCCAGTAGTCTACCCATATCAACTAATGAAAAACTGTTTTTT	CASSLPISTNEKLFF
-	-	TRBV2	TRBJ2-3	TGTGCCAGCAGCCCAGACATAGTCACAGATACGCAGTATTTT	CASSPDIVTDTQYF
-	-	TRBV27	TRBJ1-2	TGTGCCAGCAGTCCAACTCGGAGGGATCGAGGCTACACCTTC	CASSPTRRDRGYTF
once	TRBD1	TRBV11-3	TRBJ1-2	TGTGCCAGCAGCCCCGGACAGGCCTTTAACTATGGCTACACCTTC	CASSPGQAFNYGYTF
-	-	TRBV15	TRBJ1-5	TGTGCCACCAGCATAGGGGTCAATCAGCCCCAGCATTTT	CATSIGVNQPQHF
once	TRBD2	TRBV5-1	TRBJ2-5	TGCGCCAGCAGCTTGGTTCCGGGAGGGTTGGAGACCCAGTACTTC	CASSLVPGGLETQYF
few	-	TRBV4-1	TRBJ1-2	TGCGCCAGCAGCCAAGACGGGGTGAACTTTGAGGGAAGGGGCTACACCTTC	CASSQDGVNFEGRGYTF
-	-	TRBV11-2	TRBJ1-3	TGTGCCAGCACCCCTCTCAGAGGCGGCTCTGGAAACACCATATATTTT	CASTPLRGGSGNTIYF
once	TRBD1	TRBV6-5	TRBJ2-1	TGTGCCAGCAGACGAACAGGGGGCGATGAGCAGTTCTTC	CASRRTGGDEQFF
-	TRBD2	TRBV6-1	TRBJ2-3	TGTGCCAGCAGTGATAATGCGGGAGGGCCAGATACGCAGTATTTT	CASSDNAGGPDTQYF
-	TRBD1	TRBV7-4	TRBJ1-5	TGTGCCAGCAGCTTAAGGGCAGGGGGCAGCAGCAATCAGCCCCAGCATTTT	CASSLRAGGSSNQPQHF
-	-	TRBV5-6	TRBJ2-3	TGTGCCAGCAGCTTGCGGGGGGGACAGCGCACAGATACGCAGTATTTT	CASSLRGGQRTDTQYF